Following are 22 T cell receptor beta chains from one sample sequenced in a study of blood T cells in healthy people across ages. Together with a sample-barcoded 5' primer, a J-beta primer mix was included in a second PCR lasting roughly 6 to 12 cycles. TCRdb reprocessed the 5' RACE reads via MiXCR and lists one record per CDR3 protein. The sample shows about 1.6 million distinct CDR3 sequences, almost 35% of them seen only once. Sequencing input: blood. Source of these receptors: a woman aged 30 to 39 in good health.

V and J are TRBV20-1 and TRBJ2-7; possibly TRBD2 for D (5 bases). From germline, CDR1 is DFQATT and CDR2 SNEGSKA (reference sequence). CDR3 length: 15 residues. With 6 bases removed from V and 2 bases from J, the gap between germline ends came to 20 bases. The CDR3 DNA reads TGCAGTGCCCCCAGACTATCAAGTCCAACCTACGAGCAGTACTTC. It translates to CSAPRLSSPTYEQYF.

The CDR3 DNA follows: TGTGCCAGCAGTTACCGACAGGGCACCTATGGCTACACCTTC. This encodes CASSYRQGTYGYTF. This sequence joins TRBV28 and TRBJ1-2; 7 nucleotides line up with TRBD1. Germline CDR1 MDHEN, CDR2 SYDVKM. V was pared by 4 bases and J by 4 bases, with 6 bases of the junction left unmatched. The CDR3 length is 14 residues.

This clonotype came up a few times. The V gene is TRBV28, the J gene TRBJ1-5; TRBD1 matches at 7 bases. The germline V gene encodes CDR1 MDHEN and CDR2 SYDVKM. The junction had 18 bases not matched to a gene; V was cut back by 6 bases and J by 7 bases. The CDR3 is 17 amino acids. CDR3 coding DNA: TGTGCCAGCAGCCCACAGGGGTCGAGTTACGACGGGCAGCCCCAGCATTTT. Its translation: CASSPQGSSYDGQPQHF.

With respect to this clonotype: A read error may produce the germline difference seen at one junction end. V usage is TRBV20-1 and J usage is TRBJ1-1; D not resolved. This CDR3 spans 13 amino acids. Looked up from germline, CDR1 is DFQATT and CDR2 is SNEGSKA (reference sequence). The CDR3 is CSARESRATEAFF. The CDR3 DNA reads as TGCAGTGCGAGAGAGAGTCGGGCCACTGAAGCTTTCTTT.

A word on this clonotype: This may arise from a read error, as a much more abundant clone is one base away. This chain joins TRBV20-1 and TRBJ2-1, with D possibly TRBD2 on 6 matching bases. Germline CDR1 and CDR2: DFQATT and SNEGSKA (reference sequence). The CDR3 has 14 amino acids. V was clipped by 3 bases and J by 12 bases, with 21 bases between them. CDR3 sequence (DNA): TGCAGTGCTAGCCGGGGATTAGCGGCGCTCGGGCAGTTCTTC. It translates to CSASRGLAALGQFF.

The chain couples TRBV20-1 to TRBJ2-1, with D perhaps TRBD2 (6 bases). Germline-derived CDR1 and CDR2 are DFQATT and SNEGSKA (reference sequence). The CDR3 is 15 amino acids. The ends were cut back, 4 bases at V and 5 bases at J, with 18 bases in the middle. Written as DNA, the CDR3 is TGCAGTGCTATCAGGGACTCGACAGTCCACAATGAGCAGTTCTTC. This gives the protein CSAIRDSTVHNEQFF.

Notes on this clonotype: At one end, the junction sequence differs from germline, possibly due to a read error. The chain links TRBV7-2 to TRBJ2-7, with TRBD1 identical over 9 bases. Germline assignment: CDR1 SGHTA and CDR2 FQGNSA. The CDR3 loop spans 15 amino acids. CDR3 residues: CASSSPQGAGYERYF. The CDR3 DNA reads TGTGCCAGCAGCTCCCCACAGGGGGCGGGGTACGAGCGGTACTTC. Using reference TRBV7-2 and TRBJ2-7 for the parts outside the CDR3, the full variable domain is GAGVSQSPSNKVTEKGKDVELRCDPISGHTALYWYRQSLGQGLEFLIYFQGNSAPDKSGLPSDRFSAERTGGSVSTLTIQRTQQEDSAVYLCASSSPQGAGYERYFGPGTRLTVT.

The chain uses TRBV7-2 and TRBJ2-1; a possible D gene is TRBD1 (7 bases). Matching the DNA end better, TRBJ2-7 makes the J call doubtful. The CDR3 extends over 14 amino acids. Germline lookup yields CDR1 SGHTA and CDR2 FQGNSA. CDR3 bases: TGTGCCAGCAGCGGGGAGGACAGGCTCTACGAGCAGTACTTC. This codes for CASSGEDRLYEQYF.

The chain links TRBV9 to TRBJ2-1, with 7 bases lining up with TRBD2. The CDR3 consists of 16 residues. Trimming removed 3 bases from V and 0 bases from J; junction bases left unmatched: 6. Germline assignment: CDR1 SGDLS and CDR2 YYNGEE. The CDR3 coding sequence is TGTGCCAGCAGCGCACTGGGGGGGAACTCCTACAATGAGCAGTTCTTC. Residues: CASSALGGNSYNEQFF.

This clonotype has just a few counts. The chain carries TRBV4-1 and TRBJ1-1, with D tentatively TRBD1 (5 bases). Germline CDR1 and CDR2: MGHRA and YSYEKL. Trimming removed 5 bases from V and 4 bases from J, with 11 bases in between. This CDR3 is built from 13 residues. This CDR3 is CASSWAGTTEAFF. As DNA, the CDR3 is TGCGCCAGCAGCTGGGCAGGGACCACTGAAGCTTTCTTT.

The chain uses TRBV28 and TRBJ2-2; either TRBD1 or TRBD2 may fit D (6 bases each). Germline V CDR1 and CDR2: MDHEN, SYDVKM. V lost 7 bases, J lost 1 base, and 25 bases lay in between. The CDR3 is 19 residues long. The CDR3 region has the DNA TGTGCCAGCATCACTCAAAGGGGGGTCAGAGGACTGAACACCGGGGAGCTGTTTTTT. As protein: CASITQRGVRGLNTGELFF.

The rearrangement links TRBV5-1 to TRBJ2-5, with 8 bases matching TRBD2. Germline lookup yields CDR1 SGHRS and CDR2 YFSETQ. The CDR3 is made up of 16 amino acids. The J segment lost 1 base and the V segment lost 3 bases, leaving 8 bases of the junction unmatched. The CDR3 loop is CASSSSLAVPQETQYF. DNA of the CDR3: TGCGCCAGCAGCTCCTCACTAGCGGTACCCCAAGAGACCCAGTACTTC.

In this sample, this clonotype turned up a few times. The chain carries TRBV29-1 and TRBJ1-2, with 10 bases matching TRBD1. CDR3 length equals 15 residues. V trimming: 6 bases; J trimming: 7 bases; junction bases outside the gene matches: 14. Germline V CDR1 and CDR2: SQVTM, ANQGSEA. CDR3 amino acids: CSVPWVGQGEVGYTF. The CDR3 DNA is TGCAGCGTCCCTTGGGTCGGACAGGGGGAAGTTGGCTACACCTTC.

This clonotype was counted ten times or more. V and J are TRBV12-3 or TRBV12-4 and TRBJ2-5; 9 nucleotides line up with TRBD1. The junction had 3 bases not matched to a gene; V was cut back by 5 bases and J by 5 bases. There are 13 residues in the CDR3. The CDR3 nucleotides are TGTGCCAGCAGTGGGACAGGGTGGGAGACCCAGTACTTC. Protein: CASSGTGWETQYF.

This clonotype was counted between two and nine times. CDR3 sequence reads: CASRLAEKSTDTQYF. DNA of the CDR3: TGCGCCAGCAGGCTAGCGGAGAAAAGCACAGATACGCAGTATTTT. The chain employs TRBV4-1 and TRBJ2-3; 7 nucleotides agree with TRBD2. The V gene end was trimmed by 6 bases and the J gene end by 0 bases; junction bases not matched to a gene: 6. The CDR3 loop spans 15 amino acids. Germline CDR1 reads MGHRA; CDR2 reads YSYEKL.

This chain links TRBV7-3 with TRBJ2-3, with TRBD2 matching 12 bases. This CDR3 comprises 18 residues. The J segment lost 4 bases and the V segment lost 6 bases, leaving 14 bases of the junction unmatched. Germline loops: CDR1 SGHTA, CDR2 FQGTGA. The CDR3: CASSSPSGRAGAADTQYF. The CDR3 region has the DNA TGTGCCAGCAGTTCACCTAGCGGGAGGGCCGGAGCCGCAGATACGCAGTATTTT.

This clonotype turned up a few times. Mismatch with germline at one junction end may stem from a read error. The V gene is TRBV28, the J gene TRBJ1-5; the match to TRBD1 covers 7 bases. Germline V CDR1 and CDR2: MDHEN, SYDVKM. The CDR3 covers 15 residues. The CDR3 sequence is CANSFSTGRNQPQHF. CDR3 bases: TGTGCCAACAGTTTTTCGACAGGGCGTAATCAGCCCCAGCATTTT.

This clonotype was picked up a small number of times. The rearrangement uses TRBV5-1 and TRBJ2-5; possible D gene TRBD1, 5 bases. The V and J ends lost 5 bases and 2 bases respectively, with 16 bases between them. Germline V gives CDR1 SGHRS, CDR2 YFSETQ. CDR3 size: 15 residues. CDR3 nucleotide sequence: TGCGCCAGCAGGTCCCGCAGGGTAGGTCAAGAGACCCAGTACTTC. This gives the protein CASRSRRVGQETQYF.

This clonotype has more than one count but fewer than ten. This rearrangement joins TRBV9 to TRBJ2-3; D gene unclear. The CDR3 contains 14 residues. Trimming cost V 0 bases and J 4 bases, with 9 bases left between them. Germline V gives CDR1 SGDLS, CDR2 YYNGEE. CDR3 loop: CASSVEAHPDTQYF. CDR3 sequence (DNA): TGTGCCAGCAGCGTAGAGGCGCATCCAGATACGCAGTATTTT.

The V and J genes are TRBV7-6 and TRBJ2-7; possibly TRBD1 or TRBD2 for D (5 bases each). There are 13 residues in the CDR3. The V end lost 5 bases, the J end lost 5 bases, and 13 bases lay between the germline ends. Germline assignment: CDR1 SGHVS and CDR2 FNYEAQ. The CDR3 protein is CASSPRDPDEQYF. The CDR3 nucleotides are TGTGCCAGCAGCCCCAGGGACCCGGACGAGCAGTACTTC. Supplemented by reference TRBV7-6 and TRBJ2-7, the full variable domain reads GAGVSQSPRYKVTKRGQDVALRCDPISGHVSLYWYRQALGQGPEFLTYFNYEAQQDKSGLPNDRFSAERPEGSISTLTIQRTEQRDSAMYRCASSPRDPDEQYFGPGTRLTVT.

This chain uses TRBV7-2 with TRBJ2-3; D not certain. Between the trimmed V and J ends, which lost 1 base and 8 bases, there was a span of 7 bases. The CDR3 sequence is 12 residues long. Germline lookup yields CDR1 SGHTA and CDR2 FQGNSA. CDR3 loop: CASSLGLGTQYF. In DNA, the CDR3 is TGTGCCAGCAGCTTAGGTCTCGGTACGCAGTATTTT.

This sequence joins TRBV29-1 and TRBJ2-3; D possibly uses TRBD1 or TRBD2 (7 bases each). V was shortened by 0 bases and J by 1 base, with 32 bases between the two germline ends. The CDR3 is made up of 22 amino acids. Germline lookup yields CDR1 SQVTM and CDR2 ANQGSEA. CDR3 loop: CSVEDNVPDPGGRGRGTDTQYF. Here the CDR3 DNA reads TGCAGCGTTGAAGATAATGTGCCGGATCCAGGGGGTAGAGGGAGGGGCACAGATACGCAGTATTTT.